This T cell receptor (beta chain) appears in the sequencing data of a study of T cells in Graves' hyperthyroidism and ophthalmopathy. TCR beta CDR3 regions were amplified from RNA. The TCR CDR3 was amplified in a first-round RT-PCR using the HTBI primer set. In TCRdb, the multiplex PCR reads were re-called with MiXCR into one record per CDR3 protein. Among 730,000 or so distinct CDR3 sequences listed, 18% were seen once. Trimming cost V 4 bases and J 5 bases, with 20 bases left between them. CDR3 length: 17 amino acids. In germline, CDR1 is SGHDN, CDR2 FVKESK. This clonotype has a count of ten or more.

The source material was blood. The chain is built from TRBV14 and TRBJ2-2; perhaps D is TRBD1 or TRBD2 (5 bases each). The TCR was taken from a woman between 50 and 59 years old with Graves' hyperthyroidism that later progressed to Graves' ophthalmopathy. CDR3 DNA: TGTGCCAGCAGCCCCTCAAGCCACACCTGGGGGACCGGGGAGCTGTTTTTT. Translation gives CASSPSSHTWGTGELFF.